The sequence of this T cell receptor (beta chain) was determined in a study of post-analysis software for immune sequencing data. Study conclusions and caveats: About five TRBV segments were more frequent in patients than controls; TRBV5-6, TRBV5-1 and TRBV20-1 belonged to this group.

CDR1 and CDR2 from the germline V gene are KGHDR and SFDVKD. V shed 5 bases and J shed 3 bases, with 10 bases lying between them. CDR3 size: 14 residues. Unique molecular identifiers were present in the TCR beta cDNA libraries. TCRdb reanalysed the PCR reads using MiXCR and keeps one entry per CDR3 protein. The table records fewer than 850,000 distinct CDR3 sequences, about 27% of them present only once. As for this clonotype: Its antigen is not known.

The sample taken for sequencing was blood. This TCR was sampled from a girl between 5 and 17 years old with multiple sclerosis. The genes are TRBV24-1 and TRBJ1-5, with a weak D call TRBD1 (5 bases). CDR3 sequence reads: CATSASGNNQPQHF. CDR3 DNA sequence: TGTGCCACCAGTGCATCAGGGAACAATCAGCCCCAGCATTTT.